This note documents a single TCR beta chain sequence. Its antigen remains unidentified. Between the trimmed V and J ends, which lost 4 bases and 2 bases, there was a span of 11 bases. CDR1 is KGHDR and CDR2 is SFDVKD in the germline V gene. CDR3 length: 15 amino acids. The TCR beta CDR3 regions underwent amplification using RNA transcripts as the source. A set of HTBI primers served as the primers for a first-round RT-PCR of the TCR CDR3. Each CDR3 protein gets one entry after TCRdb re-called the multiplex PCR reads with MiXCR. The sample has about 600,000 distinct CDR3 sequences; approximately 15% are singletons. The sample is drawn from a study of T cells in Graves' hyperthyroidism and ophthalmopathy. Findings and limits, study-wide: Blood also showed most of the thyroid clonotypes that were expanded above 0.001.

Researchers barred patients who had uncontrolled infection, other autoimmune disease, pregnancy or lactation. The sequencing sample was made of blood. The receptor comes from a woman between 50 and 59 years old with Graves' ophthalmopathy. This rearrangement joins TRBV24-1 to TRBJ2-1; a possible D gene is TRBD2 (6 bases). The CDR3 DNA sequence: TGTGCCACCAGTGAGAGGAGCGGGCCCTACAATGAGCAGTTCTTC. This codes for CATSERSGPYNEQFF.